Presented here are 16 T cell receptor beta chains from one specimen sequenced in a study of OX40 agonist ivuxolimab in advanced cancers. TCRdb's copy holds only in-frame clones and misses some; the assay was immunoSEQ multiplex PCR. The table has tens of thousands of clones, 85% to 90% seen once; the top ten hold around 18%. This specimen was CD4+ or CD8+ T cells sorted from blood, taken in a trial of the OX40 agonist ivuxolimab. Source of these receptors: an adult with an advanced solid tumor such as melanoma, head and neck, liver or kidney cancer.

This rearrangement joins TRBV9 to TRBJ2-7; 9 bases are a match to TRBD1. CDR1 is SGDLS and CDR2 is YYNGEE in the germline V gene. Trimming took 2 bases from V and 6 from J; bases not matched to a gene: 6. The CDR3 loop spans 14 amino acids. The CDR3 is CASSVGQGFGEQYF. The CDR3 nucleotides read TGTGCCAGCAGCGTGGGACAGGGCTTCGGCGAGCAGTACTTC.

The chain couples TRBV5-3 to TRBJ1-2, with no clear D. TRBV5-3 falls under the ORF class, with uncertain function. The CDR3 spans 11 residues. The germline V and J ends were trimmed by 8 bases and 7 bases, with 12 bases remaining between them. CDR3: CASGRFLGYTF. DNA for the CDR3: TGTGCCAGCGGACGCTTTCTTGGCTACACCTTC.

The rearrangement joins TRBV7-9 to TRBJ2-1; D ambiguous. There are 13 residues in the CDR3. Germline CDR1 SEHNR, CDR2 FQNEAQ (reference sequence). The V gene lost 3 bases and the J gene lost 7 bases, with 10 bases spanning the gap. The CDR3 bases are TGTGCCAGCAGCTTTTCAACCCCGAATGAGCAGTTCTTC. Translation gives CASSFSTPNEQFF.

This clone was picked up one time. The rearrangement uses TRBV15 and TRBJ2-1; D ambiguous. Germline V gene lookup returns CDR1 LNHNV and CDR2 YYDKDF (reference sequence). The V end lost 2 bases, the J end lost 9 bases, and 8 bases lay between the germline ends. This CDR3 is built from 12 residues. DNA for the CDR3: TGTGCCACCAGCAGATATACGGTTGAGCAGTTCTTC. This gives the protein CATSRYTVEQFF.

This chain connects TRBV7-9 to TRBJ2-1, with D unresolved. V was cut by 5 bases and J by 2 bases, with 1 base left in between. CDR3 length equals 11 residues. CDR1 SEHNR and CDR2 FQNEAQ come from the germline V gene (reference sequence). The CDR3 sequence: CASSPYNEQFF. In DNA, the CDR3 is TGTGCCAGCAGCCCCTACAATGAGCAGTTCTTC.

The J gene is TRBJ1-2, the V gene TRBV7-8; 10 bases fit TRBD1. Germline-derived CDR1 and CDR2 are SGHVS and FQNEAQ. Unmatched junction bases numbered 5, after V lost 4 bases and J lost 3 bases. The CDR3 totals 15 residues. CDR3 amino acids: CASSYGQGDYYGYTF. The CDR3 coding sequence is TGTGCCAGCAGCTATGGACAGGGGGATTACTATGGCTACACCTTC.

The chain uses TRBV9 and TRBJ2-7, with 7 bases lining up with TRBD1. The germline CDR1 and CDR2 sequences are SGDLS and YYNGEE. V lost 4 bases to trimming and J lost 2 bases; unmatched junction nucleotides: 6. The CDR3 spans 14 residues. The CDR3 reads CASSTGTATYEQYF. The CDR3 DNA is TGTGCCAGCAGCACAGGGACAGCCACCTACGAGCAGTACTTC.

This clone was observed once. The chain links TRBV7-9 to TRBJ1-3; D ambiguous. Germline assignment: CDR1 SEHNR and CDR2 FQNEAQ (reference sequence). V lost 5 bases and J lost 0, with 11 bases in between. CDR3 size: 15 residues. The DNA for the CDR3 is TGTGCCAGCAGCCAACGGTCAAGCTCTGGAAACACCATATATTTT. Protein sequence: CASSQRSSSGNTIYF.

The sample holds one count of this clone. The chain employs TRBV9 and TRBJ2-1; weak D call: TRBD1 (6 bases). Germline CDR1 and CDR2: SGDLS and YYNGEE. The CDR3 runs 14 residues. V was cut by 1 base and J by 3 bases, with 8 bases left in between. As DNA, the CDR3 is TGTGCCAGCAGCGTAAGGGGGAGCTACAATGAGCAGTTCTTC. This translates into CASSVRGSYNEQFF.

This chain connects TRBV7-3 to TRBJ2-5, with 11 positions matching TRBD2. Germline V gene lookup returns CDR1 SGHTA and CDR2 FQGTGA. The V gene end was trimmed by 4 bases and the J gene end by 3 bases; junction bases not matched to a gene: 13. The CDR3 has 18 amino acids. The CDR3 reads CASSSGLSTSGEEETQYF. The DNA of the CDR3 is TGTGCCAGCAGCTCTGGACTTTCGACTAGCGGGGAGGAAGAGACCCAGTACTTC.

The V gene is TRBV11-3, the J gene TRBJ2-5; tentatively, D is TRBD2 (6 bases). Germline CDR1 SGHNT, CDR2 YENEEA. This CDR3 spans 14 amino acids. Trimming shortened V by 1 base and J by 5 bases, and 11 bases separated the two germline ends. The CDR3 is CASSLAGVGETQYF. CDR3 DNA: TGTGCCAGCAGCTTAGCGGGAGTGGGGGAGACCCAGTACTTC.

The J gene is TRBJ2-1, the V gene TRBV5-1; TRBD1 matches 10 bases. With V trimmed by 5 bases and J by 10 bases, 12 bases remained unmatched. From germline, CDR1 is SGHRS and CDR2 YFSETQ. The CDR3 loop spans 15 amino acids. CDR3 in amino acids: CASSLSGTGDEEQFF. As DNA, the CDR3 is TGCGCCAGCAGTTTATCCGGGACAGGGGATGAAGAGCAGTTCTTC.

The rearrangement links TRBV7-9 to TRBJ2-7; TRBD1 agrees at 8 bases. The V and J ends lost 5 bases and 0 bases, in that order; junction bases with no gene match: 6. Germline values: CDR1 SEHNR, CDR2 FQNEAQ (reference sequence). There are 15 residues in the CDR3. The CDR3 protein is CASSPGQGPSYEQYF. CDR3 coding DNA: TGTGCCAGCAGCCCTGGACAGGGACCCTCCTACGAGCAGTACTTC. Combining the CDR3 with reference TRBV7-9 and TRBJ2-7 gives the whole variable domain DTGVSQNPRHKITKRGQNVTFRCDPISEHNRLYWYRQTLGQGPEFLTYFQNEAQLEKSRLLSDRFSAERPKGSFSTLEIQRTEQGDSAMYLCASSPGQGPSYEQYFGPGTRLTVT.

The chain joins TRBV27 to TRBJ2-1; 9 bases map to TRBD2. V shed 8 bases and J 5 bases; nucleotides not matched to a gene: 10. The V gene's germline CDR1 is MNHEY and CDR2 SMNVEV (reference sequence). The CDR3 consists of 15 residues. CDR3 nucleotides: TGTGCCAGCTCTAGCGGGAATTACAAGAACAATGAGCAGTTCTTC. Encoded protein: CASSSGNYKNNEQFF.

This chain uses TRBV5-6 with TRBJ2-7; no firm D call. V lost 2 bases and J lost 3, with 9 bases in between. The CDR3 sequence is 13 residues long. CDR1 and CDR2 from the germline V gene are SGHDT and YYEEEE. The CDR3 loop reads CASSFPGFYEQYF. CDR3 bases: TGTGCCAGCAGCTTCCCCGGGTTCTACGAGCAGTACTTC.

The genes are TRBV7-2 and TRBJ2-5; TRBD2 aligns across 8 bases. The CDR3 contains 16 residues. Germline loops: CDR1 SGHTA, CDR2 FQGNSA. V dropped 2 bases and J dropped 2; count of bases not matched to a gene: 7. In nucleotides, the CDR3 is TGTGCCAGCAGCTTATCGCCTAGCGGGCTACAAGAGACCCAGTACTTC. Translating it yields CASSLSPSGLQETQYF.